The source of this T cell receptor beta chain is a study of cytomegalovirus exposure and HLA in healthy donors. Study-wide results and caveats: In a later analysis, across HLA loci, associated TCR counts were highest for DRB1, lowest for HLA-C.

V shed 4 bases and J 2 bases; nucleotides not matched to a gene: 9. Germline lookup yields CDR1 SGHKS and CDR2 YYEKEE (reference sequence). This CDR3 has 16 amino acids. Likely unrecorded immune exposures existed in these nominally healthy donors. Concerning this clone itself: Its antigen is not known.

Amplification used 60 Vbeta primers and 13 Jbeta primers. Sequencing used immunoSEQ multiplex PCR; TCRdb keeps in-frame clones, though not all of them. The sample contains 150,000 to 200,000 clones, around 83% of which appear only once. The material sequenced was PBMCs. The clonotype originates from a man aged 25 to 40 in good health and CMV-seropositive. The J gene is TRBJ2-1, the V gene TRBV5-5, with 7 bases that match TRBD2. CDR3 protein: CASSGGGRGAYNEQFF. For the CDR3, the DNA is TGTGCCAGCAGCGGGGGGGGGAGAGGGGCCTACAATGAGCAGTTCTTC. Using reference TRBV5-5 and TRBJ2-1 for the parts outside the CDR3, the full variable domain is DAGVTQSPTHLIKTRGQQVTLRCSPISGHKSVSWYQQVLGQGPQFIFQYYEKEERGRGNFPDRFSARQFPNYSSELNVNALLLGDSALYLCASSGGGRGAYNEQFFGPGTRLTVL.